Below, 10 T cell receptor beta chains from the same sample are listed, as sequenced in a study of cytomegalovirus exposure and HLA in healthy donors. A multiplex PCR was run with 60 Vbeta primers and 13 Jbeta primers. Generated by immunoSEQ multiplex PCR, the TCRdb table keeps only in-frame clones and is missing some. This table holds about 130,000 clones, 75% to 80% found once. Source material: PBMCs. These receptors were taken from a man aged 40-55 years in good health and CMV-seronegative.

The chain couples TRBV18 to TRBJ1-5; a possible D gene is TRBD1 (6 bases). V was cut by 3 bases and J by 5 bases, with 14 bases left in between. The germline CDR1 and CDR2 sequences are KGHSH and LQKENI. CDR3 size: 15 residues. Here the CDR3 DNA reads TGTGCCAGCTCACCTCAAAGGGGGTCGGATCAGCCCCAGCATTTT. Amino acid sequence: CASSPQRGSDQPQHF.

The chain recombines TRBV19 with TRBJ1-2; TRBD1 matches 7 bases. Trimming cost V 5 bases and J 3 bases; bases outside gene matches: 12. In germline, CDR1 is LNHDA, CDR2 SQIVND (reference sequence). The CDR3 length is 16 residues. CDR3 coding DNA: TGTGCCAGTAGTCGACCGGGACAGACAATCTACTATGGCTACACCTTC. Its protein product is CASSRPGQTIYYGYTF. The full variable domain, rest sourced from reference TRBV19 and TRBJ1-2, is DGGITQSPKYLFRKEGQNVTLSCEQNLNHDAMYWYRQDPGQGLRLIYYSQIVNDFQKGDIAEGYSVSREKKESFPLTVTSAQKNPTAFYLCASSRPGQTIYYGYTFGSGTRLTVV.

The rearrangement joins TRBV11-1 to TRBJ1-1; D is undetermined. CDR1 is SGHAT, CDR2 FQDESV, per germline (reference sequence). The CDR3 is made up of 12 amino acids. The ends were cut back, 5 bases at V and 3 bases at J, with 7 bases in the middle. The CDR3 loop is CASSLQYTEAFF. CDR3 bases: TGTGCCAGCAGCCTACAGTACACTGAAGCTTTCTTT.

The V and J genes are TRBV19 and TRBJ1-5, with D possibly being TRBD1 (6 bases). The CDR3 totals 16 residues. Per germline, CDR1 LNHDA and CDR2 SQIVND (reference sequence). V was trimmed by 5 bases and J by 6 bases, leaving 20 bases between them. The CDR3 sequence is CASSSGRGFRFQPQHF. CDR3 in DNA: TGTGCCAGTAGTTCTGGCAGGGGATTTCGGTTTCAGCCCCAGCATTTT.

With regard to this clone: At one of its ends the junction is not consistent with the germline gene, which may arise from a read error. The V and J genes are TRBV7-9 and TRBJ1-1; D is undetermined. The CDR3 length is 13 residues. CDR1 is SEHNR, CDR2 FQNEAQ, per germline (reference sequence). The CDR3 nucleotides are TGTTCCAGCAGCCCATATCGGGGAGGTGAAGCTTTCTTT. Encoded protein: CSSSPYRGGEAFF.

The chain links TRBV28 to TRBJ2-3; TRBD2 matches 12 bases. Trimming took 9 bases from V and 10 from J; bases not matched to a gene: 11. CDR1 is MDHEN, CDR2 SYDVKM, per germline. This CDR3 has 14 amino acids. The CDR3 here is CASRTSGESEAQYF. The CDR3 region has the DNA TGTGCCAGTCGGACTAGCGGGGAGTCAGAGGCGCAGTATTTT. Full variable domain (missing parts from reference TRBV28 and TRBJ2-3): DVKVTQSSRYLVKRTGEKVFLECVQDMDHENMFWYRQDPGLGLRLIYFSYDVKMKEKGDIPEGYSVSREKKERFSLILESASTNQTSMYLCASRTSGESEAQYFGPGTRLTVL.

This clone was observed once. The CDR3 DNA reads TGCAGTGCAACGGACAGGGGAAAACTGTTTTTT. Amino acids: CSATDRGKLFF. The chain is built from TRBV20-1 and TRBJ1-4; TRBD1 matches at 9 bases. J lost 10 bases, V lost 6 bases, and 3 bases had no gene match. The CDR3 spans 11 residues. Per germline, CDR1 DFQATT and CDR2 SNEGSKA (reference sequence).

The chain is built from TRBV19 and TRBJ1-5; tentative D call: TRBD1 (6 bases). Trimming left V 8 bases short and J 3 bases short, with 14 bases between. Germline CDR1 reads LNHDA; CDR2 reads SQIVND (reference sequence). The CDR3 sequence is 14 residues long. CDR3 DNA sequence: TGTGCCAGTCGAACTACAGGGTACAATCAGCCCCAGCATTTT. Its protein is CASRTTGYNQPQHF.

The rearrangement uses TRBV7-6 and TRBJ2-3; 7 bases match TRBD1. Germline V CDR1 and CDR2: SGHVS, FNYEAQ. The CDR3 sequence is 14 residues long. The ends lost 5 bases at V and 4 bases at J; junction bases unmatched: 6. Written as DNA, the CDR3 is TGTGCCAGCAGCCTCGGGACAGCTCCAGATACGCAGTATTTT. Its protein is CASSLGTAPDTQYF.

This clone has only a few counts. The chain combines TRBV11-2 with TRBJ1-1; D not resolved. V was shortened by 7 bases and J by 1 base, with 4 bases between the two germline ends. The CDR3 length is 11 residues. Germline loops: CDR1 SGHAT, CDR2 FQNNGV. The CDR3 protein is CASIQNTEAFF. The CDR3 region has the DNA TGTGCCAGCATCCAGAACACTGAAGCTTTCTTT. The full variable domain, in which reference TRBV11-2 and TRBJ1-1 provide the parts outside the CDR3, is EAGVAQSPRYKIIEKRQSVAFWCNPISGHATLYWYQQILGQGPKLLIQFQNNGVVDDSQLPKDRFSAERLKGVDSTLKIQPAKLEDSAVYLCASIQNTEAFFGQGTRLTVV.